This T cell receptor (beta chain) was sequenced for a study of blood T cells in healthy people across ages. Findings and caveats of the study: Diversity was higher, and naive CD4+ cells more numerous, in long-lived donors than in aged donors.

Together with a sample-barcoded 5' primer, a J-beta primer mix was included in a second PCR lasting about 7 to 12 cycles. All cDNA molecules were each tagged by a template-switch adaptor with 12 random nucleotides. TCRdb re-analysed the 5' RACE reads in MiXCR, keeping a single row per CDR3 protein. The sample lists about 670,000 distinct CDR3 sequences, over 40% seen once, with approximately 12% in the top ten. This clonotype has a handful of counts. What it binds is not known. Germline CDR1 reads LNHNV; CDR2 reads YYDKDF (reference sequence). This CDR3 spans 16 amino acids. Losses at the gene ends were 1 base for V and 13 bases for J; bases not matched to a gene: 14.

The sample taken for sequencing was blood. This clonotype was obtained from an elderly woman in good health. The chain carries TRBV15 and TRBJ2-4; 9 bases are shared with TRBD1. The CDR3 sequence is CATSRGSTGGNNEQYF. CDR3 in DNA: TGTGCCACCAGCAGAGGATCGACAGGGGGAAACAATGAGCAGTACTTC.